A single sample is the source of the 11 T cell receptor beta chains below, sequenced in a study of cytomegalovirus exposure and HLA in healthy donors. Primers included in the PCR were 60 Vbeta and 13 Jbeta primers. TCRdb's copy holds only in-frame clones and misses some; the assay was immunoSEQ multiplex PCR. The table lists roughly 250,000 clones, approximately 84% of them singletons. The sequenced sample consisted of PBMCs. The receptors here all came from a woman aged 40 to 50 in good health and CMV-seropositive.

About this clone itself: An end of the junction differs from the germline gene, which may be a read error. This sample includes further DNA sequences coding for the same CDR3. The chain combines TRBV10-3 with TRBJ2-6, with D possibly called TRBD1 or TRBD2 (5 bases each). The V gene's germline CDR1 is ENHRY and CDR2 SYGVKD. This CDR3 is built from 16 residues. DNA for the CDR3: TGCGCCATCAGTGAGGGGCTGAACTCTGGGGCCAACGTCCTGACTTTC. It specifies CAISEGLNSGANVLTF.

CDR3 sequence: CASSHLGGATGELFF. The CDR3 nucleotides read TGTGCCAGCAGCCACCTCGGGGGGGCGACCGGGGAGCTGTTTTTT. This chain uses TRBV14 with TRBJ2-2; TRBD2 agrees at 8 bases. This CDR3 region has 15 residues. The germline V gene encodes CDR1 SGHDN and CDR2 FVKESK. Unmatched junction bases numbered 5, after V lost 3 bases and J lost 5 bases.

This clone has only a few counts. The chain uses TRBV19 and TRBJ2-7; possible D gene TRBD2, 6 bases. The CDR3 is 14 residues long. Trimming cost V 6 bases and J 0 bases, with 12 bases left between them. Germline CDR1 and CDR2: LNHDA and SQIVND (reference sequence). CDR3 sequence: CASSRGFSSYEQYF. CDR3 bases: TGTGCCAGTAGCCGGGGGTTCAGCTCCTACGAGCAGTACTTC. The full variable domain, completed using reference TRBV19 and TRBJ2-7, is DGGITQSPKYLFRKEGQNVTLSCEQNLNHDAMYWYRQDPGQGLRLIYYSQIVNDFQKGDIAEGYSVSREKKESFPLTVTSAQKNPTAFYLCASSRGFSSYEQYFGPGTRLTVT.

This sequence joins TRBV4-3 and TRBJ1-1; 8 nucleotides align to TRBD1. V lost 1 base, J lost 3 bases, and 4 bases stayed unmatched. Germline V gives CDR1 LGHNA, CDR2 YSLEER. The CDR3 runs to 15 residues. CDR3 sequence: CASSQVGRGHTEAFF. CDR3 in DNA: TGCGCCAGCAGCCAAGTAGGCAGGGGGCACACTGAAGCTTTCTTT.

The chain employs TRBV5-1 and TRBJ2-3; 11 nucleotides line up with TRBD2. Germline V gene sequence: CDR1 SGHRS, CDR2 YFSETQ. This CDR3 contains 17 residues. The J segment lost 0 bases and the V segment lost 4 bases, leaving 7 bases of the junction unmatched. The CDR3 loop is CASSQGLAVRSTDTQYF. The CDR3 region has the DNA TGCGCCAGCAGCCAGGGACTAGCGGTCCGTAGCACAGATACGCAGTATTTT. Together with reference TRBV5-1 and TRBJ2-3, the CDR3 gives the full variable domain: KAGVTQTPRYLIKTRGQQVTLSCSPISGHRSVSWYQQTPGQGLQFLFEYFSETQRNKGNFPGRFSGRQFSNSRSEMNVSTLELGDSALYLCASSQGLAVRSTDTQYFGPGTRLTVL.

This clone was seen only a few times. The chain joins TRBV4-3 to TRBJ2-1, with TRBD2 as a possible D gene (5 bases). CDR1 and CDR2 (germline): LGHNA, YSLEER. Trimming cost V 4 bases and J 4 bases, with 11 bases left between them. This CDR3 spans 14 amino acids. The DNA for the CDR3 is TGCGCCAGCAGCCCCGAGGGCGGATACAATGAGCAGTTCTTC. Translation: CASSPEGGYNEQFF.

The chain combines TRBV7-8 with TRBJ2-2; tentatively, D is TRBD2 (6 bases). The CDR3 is 16 amino acids. The ends were cut back, 5 bases at V and 5 bases at J, with 18 bases in the middle. Germline V CDR1 and CDR2: SGHVS, FQNEAQ. This CDR3 reads CASSLLVSLATGELFF. Here the CDR3 DNA reads TGTGCCAGCAGCCTCCTAGTCTCCCTAGCGACCGGGGAGCTGTTTTTT.

The chain has TRBV10-3 and TRBJ1-5; 7 positions agree with TRBD1. Unmatched junction bases numbered 4, after V lost 2 bases and J lost 6 bases. Per the germline V gene, CDR1 is ENHRY and CDR2 is SYGVKD. The CDR3 covers 14 residues. CDR3 DNA sequence: TGTGCCATCAGTGAGGCAGGGGGTGGTCAGCCCCAGCATTTT. Translated: CAISEAGGGQPQHF.

The gene calls are TRBV10-3 and TRBJ2-1; the match to TRBD2 covers 9 bases. The V and J ends lost 2 bases and 13 bases, in that order; junction bases with no gene match: 9. The CDR3 loop spans 14 amino acids. CDR1 ENHRY and CDR2 SYGVKD come from the germline V gene. The CDR3 loop reads CAISEMISGSVQFF. The CDR3 nucleotides read TGTGCCATCAGTGAGATGATTAGCGGGAGTGTTCAGTTCTTC.

This clone came up once. The V and J genes are TRBV28 and TRBJ1-2; TRBD1 might be the D (5 bases). Trimming removed 8 bases at V and 9 bases at J, with 7 bases between. Germline values: CDR1 MDHEN, CDR2 SYDVKM. The CDR3 has 9 residues. The CDR3: CASPGSYTF. The DNA of the CDR3 is TGTGCCAGCCCAGGGAGCTACACCTTC.

V gene TRBV9 combines with J gene TRBJ1-1, with D uncertain. The V and J ends lost 0 bases and 0 bases respectively, with 3 bases between them. The germline V gene has CDR1 SGDLS and CDR2 YYNGEE. The CDR3 extends over 13 amino acids. This CDR3 is CASSVGMNTEAFF. CDR3 in DNA: TGTGCCAGCAGCGTAGGTATGAACACTGAAGCTTTCTTT.